The clone carrying this T cell receptor beta chain appeared once. Original data processing: Estimated nucleated cell counts came from reference gene primer amplification. Assay: immunoSEQ multiplex PCR; the TCRdb copy retains only in-frame clones and omits some. Clone size and the V and J calls come from that table; the DNA yielded D and trimming. The sample has 410,000 or so clones, around 89% seen once. This entry comes from a study of blood T cell repertoires in COVID-19. The Seattle patients, enrolled during active infection, were followed longitudinally. The sequence was collected from a woman in her 40s with COVID-19, enrolled during active disease. The specimen was peripheral blood.

CDR3 sequence: CATSDPGLAGTDTQYF. The CDR3 DNA is TGTGCCACCAGTGATCCCGGACTAGCGGGGACAGATACGCAGTATTTT. J is TRBJ2-3 and V is TRBV24-1; 12 bases map to TRBD2. This CDR3 is 16 amino acids long. V shed 3 bases, J shed 3 bases, and the junction held 3 bases outside the gene matches. CDR1 KGHDR and CDR2 SFDVKD come from the germline V gene.